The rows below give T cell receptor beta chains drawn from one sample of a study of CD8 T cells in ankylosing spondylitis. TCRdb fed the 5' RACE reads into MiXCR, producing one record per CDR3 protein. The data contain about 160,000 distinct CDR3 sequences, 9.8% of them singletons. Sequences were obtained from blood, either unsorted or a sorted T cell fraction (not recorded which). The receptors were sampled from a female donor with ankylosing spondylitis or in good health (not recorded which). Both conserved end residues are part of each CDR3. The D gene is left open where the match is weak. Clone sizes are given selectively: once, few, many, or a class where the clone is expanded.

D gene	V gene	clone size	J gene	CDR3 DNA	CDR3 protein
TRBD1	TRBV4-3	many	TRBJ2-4	TGCGCCAGCAGCCAAGATCCGGGGACAGGGGGAGACATTCAGTACTTC	CASSQDPGTGGDIQYF
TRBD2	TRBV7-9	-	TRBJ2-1	TGTGCCAGCAGCTTAGCGGGCCTAGCGGGAGGGGAGCAGTTCTTC	CASSLAGLAGGEQFF
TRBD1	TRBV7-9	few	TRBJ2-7	TGTGCCAGCAGCTCGAACGACAGGGTAGGCTCCTACGAGCAGTACTTC	CASSSNDRVGSYEQYF
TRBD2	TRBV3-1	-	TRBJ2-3	TGTGCCAGCACCCCGACTAGCGAAGATACGCAGTATTTT	CASTPTSEDTQYF
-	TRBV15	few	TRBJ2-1	TGTGCCACCAGCAGAGATTTTGGTAGCACAGGAAGGGATGAGCAGTTCTTC	CATSRDFGSTGRDEQFF
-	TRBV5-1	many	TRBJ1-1	TGCGCCAGCAGACGAGGGGGGAACACTGAAGCTTTCTTT	CASRRGGNTEAFF
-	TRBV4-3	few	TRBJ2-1	TGCGCCAGCAGCCAAGGAGCAGGGGATGAGCAGTTCTTC	CASSQGAGDEQFF
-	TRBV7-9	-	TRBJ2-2	TGTGCCAGCAGTGACACGAACACCGGGGAGCTGTTTTTT	CASSDTNTGELFF
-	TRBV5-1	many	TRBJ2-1	TGCGCCAGCAGCTTGGGTTGGAGCTCCTACAATGAGCAGTTCTTC	CASSLGWSSYNEQFF
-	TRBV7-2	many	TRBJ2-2	TGTGCCAGCAGCTTTAACACCGGGGAGCTGTTTTTT	CASSFNTGELFF
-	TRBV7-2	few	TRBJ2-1	TGTGCCAGCAGCTTAGTGGGTAGCGACCTCCTGAATGAGCAGTTCTTC	CASSLVGSDLLNEQFF
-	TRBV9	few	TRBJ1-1	TGTGCCAGCAGCGTAGACGGCGCGAACACTGAAGCTTTCTTT	CASSVDGANTEAFF
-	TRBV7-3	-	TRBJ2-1	TGTGCCAGCAGCCTCGCCGGGGGCCACAATGAGCAGTTCTTC	CASSLAGGHNEQFF
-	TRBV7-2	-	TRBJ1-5	TGTGCCAGCAGCTTGGAACAGTCCTGGAATAGCAATCAGCCCCAGCATTTT	CASSLEQSWNSNQPQHF
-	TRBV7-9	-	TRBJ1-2	TGTGCCAGCATCCCCACAACCAACTATGGCTACACCTTC	CASIPTTNYGYTF
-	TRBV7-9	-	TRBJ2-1	TGTGCCAGCAGCCCGGCGGTGGGGCAGGTCTTC	CASSPAVGQVF
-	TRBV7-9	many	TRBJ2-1	TGTGCCAGCAGCCGCCAGGCAGACAATGAGCAGTTCTTC	CASSRQADNEQFF
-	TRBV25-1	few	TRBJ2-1	TGTGCCAGCGCGGTCAGCTACAATGAGCAGTTCTTC	CASAVSYNEQFF
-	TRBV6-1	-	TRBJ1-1	TGTGCCAGCAGTCCTAGGACGGGCCAGGAAGCTTTCTTT	CASSPRTGQEAFF
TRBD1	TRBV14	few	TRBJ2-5	TGTGCCAGCAGCCAAACGATACAGGGGAAAGAGACCCAGTACTTC	CASSQTIQGKETQYF
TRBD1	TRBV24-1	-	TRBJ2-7	TGTGCCACCAGTGAGGGGCCGGGACAGGGTTTGCACGAGCAGTACTTC	CATSEGPGQGLHEQYF
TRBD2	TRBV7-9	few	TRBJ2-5	TGTGCCAGCAGCTTTATCGCGGGAGAAGAGACCCAGTACTTC	CASSFIAGEETQYF
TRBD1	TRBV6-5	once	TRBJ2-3	TGTGCCAGCAGTTATAGGACAGGGGGTACAGATACGCAGTATTTT	CASSYRTGGTDTQYF
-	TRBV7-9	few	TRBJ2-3	TGTGCCAGCAGCGCCCCCCTGGGCAGGGGTGATACGCAGTATTTT	CASSAPLGRGDTQYF
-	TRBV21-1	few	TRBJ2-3	TGTGCCAGCAGCGAACGGGGGGCCTGCACAGATACGCAGTATTTT	CASSERGACTDTQYF
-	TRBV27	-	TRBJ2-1	TGTGCCAGCTCCGCCTACTACGGCAATGAGCAGTTCTTC	CASSAYYGNEQFF
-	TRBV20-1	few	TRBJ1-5	TGCAGTGCCTTGGACGGCTATAGCAATCAGCCCCAGCATTTT	CSALDGYSNQPQHF
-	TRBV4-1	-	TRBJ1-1	TGCGCCAGCAGCCCACCCGGGGCAGATGGGACTGAAGCTTTCTTT	CASSPPGADGTEAFF
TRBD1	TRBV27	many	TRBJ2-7	TGTGCCACCTCACCGGGACAGTCCTACGAGCAGTACTTC	CATSPGQSYEQYF
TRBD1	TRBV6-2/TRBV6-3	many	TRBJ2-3	TGTGCCAGCAGTTACCGACAGACAACATTGTGGGGACAGGGGGGGATAATTCCAGGGACGCAGTATTTT	CASSYRQTTLWGQGGIIPGTQYF
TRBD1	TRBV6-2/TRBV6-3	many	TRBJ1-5	TGTGCCAGCAGCCCTAGCCCAGGGGGCATCAATCAGCCCCAGCATTTT	CASSPSPGGINQPQHF
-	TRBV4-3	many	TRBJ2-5	TGCGCCAGCAGCCATATTGGAGAGACCCAGTACTTC	CASSHIGETQYF
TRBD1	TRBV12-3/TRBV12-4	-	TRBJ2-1	TGTGCCAGCAGGACAGGGAGTGAGCAGTTCTTC	CASRTGSEQFF
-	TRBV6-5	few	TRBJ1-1	TGTGCCAGCAGTTACTCGGGGGCAGGGACTGAAGCTTTCTTT	CASSYSGAGTEAFF
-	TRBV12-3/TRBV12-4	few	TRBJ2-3	TGTGTTTGCGGACCCCCCACAGATACGCAGTATTTT	CVCGPPTDTQYF
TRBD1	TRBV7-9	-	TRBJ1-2	TGTGCCAGCAGCGCGCAGGGGGGTGGCTACACCTTC	CASSAQGGGYTF
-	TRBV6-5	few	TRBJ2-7	TGTGCCAGCAGTTCCGCGTGGGAGCAGTACTTC	CASSSAWEQYF